This T cell receptor (beta chain) was identified in a study of blood T cell repertoires in COVID-19. Across the study: The origin of the acute and convalescent COVID-19 samples was the United States, Italy and Spain. T cells, B-cell-depleted T cells, or PBMCs supplied cDNA or gDNA.

TCRdb keeps only in-frame clones here, not all; method: immunoSEQ multiplex PCR. Of over 70,000 clones in the sample, roughly four fifths were seen once. The CDR3 is 17 amino acids. V was pared by 5 bases and J by 1 base, with 19 bases between. The V gene's germline CDR1 is SGHVS and CDR2 FNYEAQ. Sequencing used peripheral blood. The TCR sequence derives from a man aged 70-80 years with COVID-19, enrolled during active disease. This chain connects TRBV7-6 to TRBJ2-3, with D perhaps TRBD1 (6 bases). Here the CDR3 reads CASSPGVTRQGTDTQYF. DNA for the CDR3: TGTGCCAGCAGCCCAGGGGTAACCCGACAGGGCACAGATACGCAGTATTTT.